Listed below are T cell receptor beta chains from one sample, sequenced in a study of blood T cells in healthy people across ages. MiXCR was run by TCRdb on the 5' RACE reads, yielding one entry per CDR3 protein. The table lists 1.5 million to 1.9 million distinct CDR3 sequences, less than 45% of them singletons. Sequencing was carried out using blood. These receptors were obtained from a woman aged 18-29 years in good health. Both conserved end residues are part of each CDR3. The order of the fields is clone size, D gene, J gene, V gene, CDR3 DNA, CDR3 protein. D genes are given only for firm matches. Where a row states a size, it is once, few, many or the class of an expanded clone; other rows omit it.

abundance: -; d_gene: -; j_gene: TRBJ2-1; v_gene: TRBV7-3; CDR3nt: TGTGCCAGCAGCCCCCACAATATATACAATGAGCAGTTCTTC; CDR3aa: CASSPHNIYNEQFF
abundance: -; d_gene: TRBD2; j_gene: TRBJ2-7; v_gene: TRBV20-1; CDR3nt: TGCAGTGCTAGGGGGACTAGCGGACTACCCTACGAGCAGTACTTC; CDR3aa: CSARGTSGLPYEQYF
abundance: -; d_gene: -; j_gene: TRBJ2-5; v_gene: TRBV10-2; CDR3nt: TGCGCCAGCAGACAGGGTAGCGAAGAGCAGTACTTC; CDR3aa: CASRQGSEEQYF
abundance: -; d_gene: TRBD1; j_gene: TRBJ1-1; v_gene: TRBV20-1; CDR3nt: TGCAGTGCTAGAGATGAAGGATGGACAGGGAACACTGAAGCTTTCTTT; CDR3aa: CSARDEGWTGNTEAFF
abundance: -; d_gene: TRBD1; j_gene: TRBJ1-1; v_gene: TRBV5-4; CDR3nt: TGTGCCAGCAGCTTGCCTGGGGACAGGTTGAGTGAAGCTTTCTTT; CDR3aa: CASSLPGDRLSEAFF
abundance: few; d_gene: TRBD2; j_gene: TRBJ2-5; v_gene: TRBV24-1; CDR3nt: TGTGCCACCAGTGACCCCCGGACTAGCGGAGAGACCCAGTACTTC; CDR3aa: CATSDPRTSGETQYF
abundance: -; d_gene: -; j_gene: TRBJ2-7; v_gene: TRBV7-9; CDR3nt: TGTGCCAGCAGCCTCACATGGGGCAGGCGATCCTACGAGCAGTACTTC; CDR3aa: CASSLTWGRRSYEQYF
abundance: -; d_gene: -; j_gene: TRBJ2-1; v_gene: TRBV9; CDR3nt: TGTACCAGCAGCGTATTCCCAGGAGACAATGAGCAGTTCTTC; CDR3aa: CTSSVFPGDNEQFF
abundance: -; d_gene: TRBD1; j_gene: TRBJ1-4; v_gene: TRBV3-1; CDR3nt: TGTGCCAGCAGCCATAATCGGGACAGAAATGGAAAACTGTTTTTT; CDR3aa: CASSHNRDRNGKLFF
abundance: -; d_gene: TRBD1; j_gene: TRBJ2-1; v_gene: TRBV27; CDR3nt: TGTGCCAGCAGTGAATCCGCGGACAGGGCCGAGCAGTTCTTC; CDR3aa: CASSESADRAEQFF
abundance: -; d_gene: TRBD2; j_gene: TRBJ2-3; v_gene: TRBV20-1; CDR3nt: TGCAGTGCTAGACCGTTCGTAGCGGGGGGAGATACGCAGTATTTT; CDR3aa: CSARPFVAGGDTQYF
abundance: once; d_gene: -; j_gene: TRBJ1-4; v_gene: TRBV20-1; CDR3nt: TGCAGTGCTACCGGGGGGGAAAAACTGTTTTTT; CDR3aa: CSATGGEKLFF
abundance: few; d_gene: TRBD2; j_gene: TRBJ2-3; v_gene: TRBV12-3/TRBV12-4; CDR3nt: TGTGCCAGCAGTTTAGAAACTAGCGGGATATTAGCCTTCACAGATACGCAGTATTTT; CDR3aa: CASSLETSGILAFTDTQYF
abundance: -; d_gene: TRBD1; j_gene: TRBJ1-5; v_gene: TRBV18; CDR3nt: TGTGCCAGCTCAACGGACAGGGCGATCGGTCAGCCCCAGCATTTT; CDR3aa: CASSTDRAIGQPQHF
abundance: many; d_gene: -; j_gene: TRBJ2-3; v_gene: TRBV12-3/TRBV12-4; CDR3nt: TGTGCCAGCAGCTCCAGTACGCAGTATTTT; CDR3aa: CASSSSTQYF
abundance: few; d_gene: TRBD2; j_gene: TRBJ2-3; v_gene: TRBV20-1; CDR3nt: TGCAGTGCTAGTCTAGCGGGTAACACAGATACGCAGTATTTT; CDR3aa: CSASLAGNTDTQYF
abundance: -; d_gene: TRBD2; j_gene: TRBJ2-5; v_gene: TRBV7-9; CDR3nt: TGTGCCAGCAGCTTCGGACTAGCGGGAGAGAAATCCTGCAATGAGCAGTACTTC; CDR3aa: CASSFGLAGEKSCNEQYF
abundance: few; d_gene: -; j_gene: TRBJ2-4; v_gene: TRBV7-2; CDR3nt: TGTGCCAGCAGCCAGAGTAGGGCGAAAAACATTCAGTACTTC; CDR3aa: CASSQSRAKNIQYF
abundance: many; d_gene: -; j_gene: TRBJ2-7; v_gene: TRBV4-1; CDR3nt: TGCGCCAGCAAAAACCTCCCAGGGCCCTTTTCCTACGAGCAGTACTTC; CDR3aa: CASKNLPGPFSYEQYF
abundance: few; d_gene: -; j_gene: TRBJ2-7; v_gene: TRBV30; CDR3nt: TGTGCCTGGAGTGGCCACGAGCAGTACTTC; CDR3aa: CAWSGHEQYF
abundance: -; d_gene: TRBD1; j_gene: TRBJ2-5; v_gene: TRBV9; CDR3nt: TGTGCCAGCAGCACTGGGACAGGGGTGGGACGAGAGACCCAGTACTTC; CDR3aa: CASSTGTGVGRETQYF
abundance: few; d_gene: TRBD1; j_gene: TRBJ1-5; v_gene: TRBV12-3/TRBV12-4; CDR3nt: TGTGCCAGCAGTTTAGAGACAGGGGGGGGTCAGCCCCAGCATTTT; CDR3aa: CASSLETGGGQPQHF
abundance: -; d_gene: -; j_gene: TRBJ1-1; v_gene: TRBV20-1; CDR3nt: TGCAGTGGTAAAAGGGGTGGGAGCACTGAAGCTTTCTTT; CDR3aa: CSGKRGGSTEAFF
abundance: few; d_gene: TRBD1; j_gene: TRBJ2-7; v_gene: TRBV19; CDR3nt: TGTGCCAGTAGTTCGGGACAGGTCGGATACGAGCAGTACTTC; CDR3aa: CASSSGQVGYEQYF
abundance: few; d_gene: -; j_gene: TRBJ2-7; v_gene: TRBV12-3/TRBV12-4; CDR3nt: TGTGCCAGCAGTATGAACTACGAGCAGTACTTC; CDR3aa: CASSMNYEQYF
abundance: -; d_gene: TRBD2; j_gene: TRBJ2-3; v_gene: TRBV11-2; CDR3nt: TGTGCCAGCAGCTTAGACCCCACGGGACTAGCGGGGGCAGATACGCAGTATTTT; CDR3aa: CASSLDPTGLAGADTQYF
abundance: few; d_gene: -; j_gene: TRBJ2-1; v_gene: TRBV9; CDR3nt: TGTGCCAGCGGGTCCCCAGATGGAGGGCCCTCCTACAATGAGCAGTTCTTC; CDR3aa: CASGSPDGGPSYNEQFF
abundance: -; d_gene: TRBD2; j_gene: TRBJ2-7; v_gene: TRBV24-1; CDR3nt: TGTGCCACCAGTGATCCGAAAAGCAGCGGGAGTCGGTACAATGAGCAGTACTTC; CDR3aa: CATSDPKSSGSRYNEQYF
abundance: -; d_gene: TRBD2; j_gene: TRBJ2-3; v_gene: TRBV5-1; CDR3nt: TGCGCCAGCAGCTCGAGTAGCGGGGGGTACACAGATACGCAGTATTTT; CDR3aa: CASSSSSGGYTDTQYF
abundance: -; d_gene: -; j_gene: TRBJ1-1; v_gene: TRBV7-2; CDR3nt: TGTGCCAGCAGCCGCGGATCTTGGAACACTGAGGCTTTCTTT; CDR3aa: CASSRGSWNTEAFF
abundance: few; d_gene: TRBD2; j_gene: TRBJ2-1; v_gene: TRBV29-1; CDR3nt: TGCAGCGTTGTTGGGCGGGAGGGCTATGAGCAGTTCTTC; CDR3aa: CSVVGREGYEQFF
abundance: few; d_gene: -; j_gene: TRBJ2-7; v_gene: TRBV27; CDR3nt: TGTGCCAGCAGTATCCGACTAGACTACGAGCAGTACTTC; CDR3aa: CASSIRLDYEQYF
abundance: many; d_gene: TRBD2; j_gene: TRBJ2-2; v_gene: TRBV20-1; CDR3nt: TGCAGTGCTACTAGCGGGAGGGCTAGGGAGCTGTTTTTT; CDR3aa: CSATSGRARELFF
abundance: once; d_gene: -; j_gene: TRBJ1-2; v_gene: TRBV28; CDR3nt: TGTGCCAGCAAATCTCTGGCTGGCTACACCTTC; CDR3aa: CASKSLAGYTF
abundance: -; d_gene: TRBD1; j_gene: TRBJ2-4; v_gene: TRBV12-3/TRBV12-4; CDR3nt: TGTGCCAGCAGTATAACCGGGACAGGCGTCAAAAACATTCAGTACTTC; CDR3aa: CASSITGTGVKNIQYF
abundance: many; d_gene: TRBD1; j_gene: TRBJ1-1; v_gene: TRBV25-1; CDR3nt: TGCGCCAGCAGCGACAGGGGAACTGAAGCTTTCTTT; CDR3aa: CASSDRGTEAFF
abundance: -; d_gene: TRBD2; j_gene: TRBJ2-1; v_gene: TRBV20-1; CDR3nt: TGCAGTGCTAGGGGACTAGCGGGAGTCGGTGAGCAGTTCTTC; CDR3aa: CSARGLAGVGEQFF